The 8 T cell receptor beta chains reported below all come from one sample, sequenced in a study of T cell responses to AZD1222 COVID-19 vaccine. Produced via immunoSEQ multiplex PCR; TCRdb's table is partial and in-frame only. The table shows some 170,000 clones, with around nine tenths occurring only once. Sequencing used peripheral blood, obtained 28 days after the second AZD1222 dose. The source is an adult who received the AZD1222 COVID-19 vaccine.

The chain employs TRBV5-8 and TRBJ1-4, with D perhaps matching TRBD1 (5 bases). This CDR3 comprises 12 residues. Per germline, CDR1 SGHTS and CDR2 YDEGEE. V lost 3 bases to trimming and J lost 8 bases, with 8 bases between them. CDR3 sequence (DNA): TGTGCCAGCAGCTACCAGGGCGAAAAACTGTTTTTT. The encoded protein is CASSYQGEKLFF.

V usage is TRBV7-9 and J usage is TRBJ2-6; TRBD1 is a possible D gene (5 bases). The V end lost 3 bases, the J end lost 0 bases, and 12 bases lay between the germline ends. This CDR3 contains 17 residues. Germline assignment: CDR1 SEHNR and CDR2 FQNEAQ (reference sequence). The CDR3 loop reads CASSFQGFSSGANVLTF. The DNA of the CDR3 is TGTGCCAGCAGCTTCCAGGGCTTTAGCTCTGGGGCCAACGTCCTGACTTTC.

Concerning this clone: Within the sample, other DNA sequences also encode this same CDR3. Here the CDR3 DNA reads TGTGCCAGCAGTCCAGGCCGGGATGGGTCCTACGAGCAGTACTTC. This gives the protein CASSPGRDGSYEQYF. The chain carries TRBV27 and TRBJ2-7; D is possibly TRBD2 (5 bases). This CDR3 is built from 15 residues. In germline, CDR1 is MNHEY, CDR2 SMNVEV (reference sequence). Trimming removed 5 bases at V and 1 base at J, with 15 bases between.

This clone was detected only a few times. CDR3 DNA sequence: TGCGCCAGCAGCCTTGACAGACTCTATGGCTACACCTTC. It encodes CASSLDRLYGYTF. The gene calls are TRBV5-1 and TRBJ1-2; a weak D match, TRBD1 (5 bases). Trimming removed 4 bases from V and 4 bases from J, with 11 bases in between. The CDR3 spans 13 residues. CDR1 and CDR2 from the germline V gene are SGHRS and YFSETQ.

The chain links TRBV6-1 to TRBJ1-4; D remains unclear. Trimming stripped 4 bases from V and 8 bases from J, with 29 bases between. This CDR3 is 19 amino acids long. Germline CDR1 is MNHNS and CDR2 is SASEGT. CDR3 nucleotides: TGTGCCAGCAGTGGCGGAGGACCGACGAGGGTGGAGTCTAGGGAAAAACTGTTTTTT. Translation gives CASSGGGPTRVESREKLFF.

The rearrangement links TRBV4-2 to TRBJ1-4, with TRBD1 matching over 8 bases. The trim removed 3 bases at V and 7 bases at J, leaving 7 bases unmatched. Germline CDR1 and CDR2: LGHNA and YNFKEQ. CDR3 size: 15 residues. The CDR3 DNA sequence: TGTGCCAGCAGCCATCTACGCCAGGGGGCTGAAAAACTGTTTTTT. It yields the protein CASSHLRQGAEKLFF.

This chain connects TRBV19 to TRBJ1-2; D is unclear. Per germline, CDR1 LNHDA and CDR2 SQIVND (reference sequence). The CDR3 is 17 amino acids. Trimming pared 10 bases from V and 4 bases from J, leaving 28 bases between. The CDR3, as DNA: TGTGCCAATCCTACGGGCCCCAACGGAGGACCGAGCTATGGCTACACCTTC. Translation: CANPTGPNGGPSYGYTF.

V usage is TRBV27 and J usage is TRBJ1-2; TRBD1 might be the D (5 bases). V lost 5 bases and J 4 bases, leaving 17 bases between the germline ends. The germline gives CDR1 MNHEY, CDR2 SMNVEV (reference sequence). The CDR3 sequence is 15 residues long. CDR3 in amino acids: CASSRGLEGPYGYTF. CDR3 DNA sequence: TGTGCCAGCAGTCGGGGCCTCGAGGGACCCTATGGCTACACCTTC.